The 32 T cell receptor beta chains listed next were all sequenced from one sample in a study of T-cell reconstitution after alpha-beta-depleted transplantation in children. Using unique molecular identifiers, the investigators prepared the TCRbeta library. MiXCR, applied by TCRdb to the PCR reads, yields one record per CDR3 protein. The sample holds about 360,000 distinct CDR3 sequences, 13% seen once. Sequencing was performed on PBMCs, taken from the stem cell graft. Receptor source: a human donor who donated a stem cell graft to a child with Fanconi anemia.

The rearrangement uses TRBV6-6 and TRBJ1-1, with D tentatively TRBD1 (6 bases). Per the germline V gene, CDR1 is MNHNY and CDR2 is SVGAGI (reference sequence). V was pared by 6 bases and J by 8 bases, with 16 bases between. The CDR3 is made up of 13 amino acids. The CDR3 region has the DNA TGTGCCAGCAGCTTCATCCTGGACAGCGAAGCTTTCTTT. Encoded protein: CASSFILDSEAFF.

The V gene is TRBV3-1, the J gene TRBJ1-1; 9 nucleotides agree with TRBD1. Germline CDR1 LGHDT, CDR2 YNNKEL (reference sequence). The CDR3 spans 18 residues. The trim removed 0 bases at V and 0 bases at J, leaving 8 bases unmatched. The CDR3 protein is CASSQDLDRGLMNTEAFF. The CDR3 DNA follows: TGTGCCAGCAGCCAAGATTTGGACAGGGGTCTAATGAACACTGAAGCTTTCTTT.

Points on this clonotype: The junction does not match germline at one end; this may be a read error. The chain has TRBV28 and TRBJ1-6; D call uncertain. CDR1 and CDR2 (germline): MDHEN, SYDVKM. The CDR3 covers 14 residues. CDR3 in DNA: TGTGCCACCAGTATCGGGGTGAGGAATTCACCCCTCCACTTT. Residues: CATSIGVRNSPLHF.

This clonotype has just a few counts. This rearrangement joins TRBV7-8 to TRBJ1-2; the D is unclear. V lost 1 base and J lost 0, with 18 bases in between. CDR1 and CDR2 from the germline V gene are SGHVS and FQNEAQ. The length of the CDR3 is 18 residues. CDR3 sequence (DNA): TGTGCCAGCAGCTTAGGGGCGGCCCGCTTGAGAACTAACTATGGCTACACCTTC. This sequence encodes CASSLGAARLRTNYGYTF.

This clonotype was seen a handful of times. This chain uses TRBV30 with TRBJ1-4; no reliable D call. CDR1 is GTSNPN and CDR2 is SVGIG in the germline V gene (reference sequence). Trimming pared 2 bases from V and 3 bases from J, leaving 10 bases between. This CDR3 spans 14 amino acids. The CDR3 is CAWSMAAANEKLFF. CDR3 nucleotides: TGTGCCTGGAGTATGGCAGCGGCTAATGAAAAACTGTTTTTT.

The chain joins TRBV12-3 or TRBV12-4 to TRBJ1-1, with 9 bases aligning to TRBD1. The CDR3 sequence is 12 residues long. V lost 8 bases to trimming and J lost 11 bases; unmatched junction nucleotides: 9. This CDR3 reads CASLTLTGGAFF. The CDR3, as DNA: TGTGCCAGCTTGACCTTAACAGGGGGCGCTTTCTTT.

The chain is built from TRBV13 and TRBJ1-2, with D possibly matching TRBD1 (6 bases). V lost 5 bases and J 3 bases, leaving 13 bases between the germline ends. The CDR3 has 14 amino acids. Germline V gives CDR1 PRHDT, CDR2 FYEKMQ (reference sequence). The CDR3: CASSVYREDYGYTF. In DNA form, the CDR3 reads TGTGCCAGCAGCGTCTACAGGGAGGACTATGGCTACACCTTC.

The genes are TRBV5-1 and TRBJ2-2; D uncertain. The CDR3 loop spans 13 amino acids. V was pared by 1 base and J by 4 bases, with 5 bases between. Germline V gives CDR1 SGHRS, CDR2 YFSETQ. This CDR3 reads CASSLNPTGELFF. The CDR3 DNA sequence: TGCGCCAGCAGCTTGAACCCCACCGGGGAGCTGTTTTTT.

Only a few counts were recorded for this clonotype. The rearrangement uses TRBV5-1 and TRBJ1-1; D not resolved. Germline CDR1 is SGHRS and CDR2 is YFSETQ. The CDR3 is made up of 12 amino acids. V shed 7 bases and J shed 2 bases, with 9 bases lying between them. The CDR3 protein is CASWEGNTEAFF. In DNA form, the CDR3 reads TGCGCCAGCTGGGAGGGAAACACTGAAGCTTTCTTT. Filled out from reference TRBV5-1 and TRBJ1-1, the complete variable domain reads KAGVTQTPRYLIKTRGQQVTLSCSPISGHRSVSWYQQTPGQGLQFLFEYFSETQRNKGNFPGRFSGRQFSNSRSEMNVSTLELGDSALYLCASWEGNTEAFFGQGTRLTVV.

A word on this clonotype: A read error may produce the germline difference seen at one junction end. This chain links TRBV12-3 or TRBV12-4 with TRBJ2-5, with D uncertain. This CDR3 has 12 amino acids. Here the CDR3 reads CSSSLFQETQYF. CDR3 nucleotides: TGTTCCAGCAGTTTATTCCAAGAGACCCAGTACTTC.

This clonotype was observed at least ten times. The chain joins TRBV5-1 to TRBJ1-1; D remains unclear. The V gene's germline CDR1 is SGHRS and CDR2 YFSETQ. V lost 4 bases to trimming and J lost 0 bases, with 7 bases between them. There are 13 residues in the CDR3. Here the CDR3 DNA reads TGCGCCAGCAGCCCTGGGGTGAACACTGAAGCTTTCTTT. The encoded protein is CASSPGVNTEAFF.

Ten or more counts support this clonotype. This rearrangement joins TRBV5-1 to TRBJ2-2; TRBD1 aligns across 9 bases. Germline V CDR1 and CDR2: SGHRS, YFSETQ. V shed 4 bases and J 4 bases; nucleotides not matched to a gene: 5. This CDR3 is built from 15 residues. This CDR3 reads CASSPGTGTTGELFF. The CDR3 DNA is TGCGCCAGCAGCCCCGGGACAGGGACCACCGGGGAGCTGTTTTTT.

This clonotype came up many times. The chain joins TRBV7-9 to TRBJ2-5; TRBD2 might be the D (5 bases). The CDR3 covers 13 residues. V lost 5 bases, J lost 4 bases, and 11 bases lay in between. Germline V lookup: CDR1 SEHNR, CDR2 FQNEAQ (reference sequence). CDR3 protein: CASSRNGGETQYF. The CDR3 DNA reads TGTGCCAGCAGCCGCAATGGAGGAGAGACCCAGTACTTC.

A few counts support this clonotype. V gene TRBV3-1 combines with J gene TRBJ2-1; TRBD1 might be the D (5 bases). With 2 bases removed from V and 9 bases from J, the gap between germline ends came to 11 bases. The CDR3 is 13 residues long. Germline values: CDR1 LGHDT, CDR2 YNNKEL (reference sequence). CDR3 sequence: CASSQLGAREQFF. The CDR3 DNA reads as TGTGCCAGCAGCCAATTAGGGGCACGTGAGCAGTTCTTC.

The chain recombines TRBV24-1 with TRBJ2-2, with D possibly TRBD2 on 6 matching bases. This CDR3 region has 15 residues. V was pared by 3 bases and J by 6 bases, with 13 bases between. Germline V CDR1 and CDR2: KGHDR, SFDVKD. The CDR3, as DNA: TGTGCCACCAGTGATCAAGGAGGGGTGGCCGGGGAGCTGTTTTTT. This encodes CATSDQGGVAGELFF.

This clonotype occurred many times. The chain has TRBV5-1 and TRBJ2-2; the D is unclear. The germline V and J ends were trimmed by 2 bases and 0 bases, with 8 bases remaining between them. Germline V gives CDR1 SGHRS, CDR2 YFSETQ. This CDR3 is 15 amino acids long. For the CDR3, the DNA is TGCGCCAGCAGCTTACATGGAGCGAACACCGGGGAGCTGTTTTTT. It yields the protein CASSLHGANTGELFF.

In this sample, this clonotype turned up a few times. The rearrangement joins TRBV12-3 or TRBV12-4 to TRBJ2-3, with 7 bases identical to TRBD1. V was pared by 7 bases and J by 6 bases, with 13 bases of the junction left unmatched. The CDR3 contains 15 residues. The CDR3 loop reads CASTPSRGLGDTQYF. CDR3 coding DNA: TGTGCCAGCACCCCGTCGAGGGGGCTCGGGGATACGCAGTATTTT.

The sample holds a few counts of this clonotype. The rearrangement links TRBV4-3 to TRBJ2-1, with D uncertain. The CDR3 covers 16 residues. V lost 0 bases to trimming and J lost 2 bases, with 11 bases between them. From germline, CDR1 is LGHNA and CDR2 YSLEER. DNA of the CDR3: TGCGCCAGCAGCCAAGATCACACGGGTACCTACAATGAGCAGTTCTTC. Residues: CASSQDHTGTYNEQFF.

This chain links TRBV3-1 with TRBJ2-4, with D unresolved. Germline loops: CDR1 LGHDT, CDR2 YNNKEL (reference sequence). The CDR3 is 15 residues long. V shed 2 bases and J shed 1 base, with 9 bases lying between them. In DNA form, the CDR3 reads TGTGCCAGCAGCCAATCCATCTCCGCCAAAAACATTCAGTACTTC. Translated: CASSQSISAKNIQYF.

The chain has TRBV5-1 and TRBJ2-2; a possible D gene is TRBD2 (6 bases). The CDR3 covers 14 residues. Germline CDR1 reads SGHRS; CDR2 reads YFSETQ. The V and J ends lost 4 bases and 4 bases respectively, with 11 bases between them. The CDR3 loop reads CASSRDGGTGELFF. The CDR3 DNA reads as TGCGCCAGCAGCAGGGACGGGGGCACCGGGGAGCTGTTTTTT. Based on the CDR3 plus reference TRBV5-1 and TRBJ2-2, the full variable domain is KAGVTQTPRYLIKTRGQQVTLSCSPISGHRSVSWYQQTPGQGLQFLFEYFSETQRNKGNFPGRFSGRQFSNSRSEMNVSTLELGDSALYLCASSRDGGTGELFFGEGSRLTVL.

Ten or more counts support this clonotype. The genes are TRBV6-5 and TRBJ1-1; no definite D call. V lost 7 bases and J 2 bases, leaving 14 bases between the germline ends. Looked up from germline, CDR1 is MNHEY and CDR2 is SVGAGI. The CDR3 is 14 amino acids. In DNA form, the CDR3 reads TGTGCCAGCACCACCGTGACGGAAAACACTGAAGCTTTCTTT. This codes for CASTTVTENTEAFF.

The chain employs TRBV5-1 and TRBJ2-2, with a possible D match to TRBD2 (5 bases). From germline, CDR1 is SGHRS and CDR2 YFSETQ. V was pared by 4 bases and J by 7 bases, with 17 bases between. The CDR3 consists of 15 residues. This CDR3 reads CASSPDIVLGGELFF. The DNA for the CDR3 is TGCGCCAGCAGCCCAGATATAGTACTAGGCGGGGAGCTGTTTTTT.

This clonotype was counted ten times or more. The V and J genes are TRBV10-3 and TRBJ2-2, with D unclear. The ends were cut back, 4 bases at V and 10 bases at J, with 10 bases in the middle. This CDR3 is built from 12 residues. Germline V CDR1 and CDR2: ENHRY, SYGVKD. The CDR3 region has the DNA TGTGCCATCAGTGGCGAGCAACCGGAGCTGTTTTTT. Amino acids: CAISGEQPELFF.

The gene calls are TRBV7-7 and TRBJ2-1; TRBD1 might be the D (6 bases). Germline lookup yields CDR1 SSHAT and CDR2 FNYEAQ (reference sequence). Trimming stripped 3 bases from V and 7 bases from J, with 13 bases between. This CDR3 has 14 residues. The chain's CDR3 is CASSLGAGANEQFF. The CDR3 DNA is TGTGCCAGCAGCTTGGGGGCCGGGGCGAATGAGCAGTTCTTC.

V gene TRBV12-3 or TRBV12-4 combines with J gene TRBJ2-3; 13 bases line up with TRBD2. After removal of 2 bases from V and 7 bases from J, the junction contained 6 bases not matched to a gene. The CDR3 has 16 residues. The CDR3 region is CASSLNPGLAGYTQYF. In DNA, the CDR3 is TGTGCCAGCAGTTTAAATCCGGGACTAGCGGGATATACGCAGTATTTT.

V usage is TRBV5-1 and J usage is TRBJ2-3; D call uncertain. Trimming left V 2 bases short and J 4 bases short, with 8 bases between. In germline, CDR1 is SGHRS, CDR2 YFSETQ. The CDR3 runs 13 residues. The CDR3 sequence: CASSFAEADTQYF. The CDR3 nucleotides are TGCGCCAGCAGCTTCGCGGAAGCAGATACGCAGTATTTT.

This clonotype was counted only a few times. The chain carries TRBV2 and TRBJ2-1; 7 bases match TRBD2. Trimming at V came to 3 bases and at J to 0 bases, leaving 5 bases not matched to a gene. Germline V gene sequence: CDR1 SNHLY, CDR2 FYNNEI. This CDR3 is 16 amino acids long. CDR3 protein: CASSDSLASSYNEQFF. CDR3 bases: TGTGCCAGCAGTGACTCACTAGCGAGCTCCTACAATGAGCAGTTCTTC.

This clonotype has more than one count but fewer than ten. The CDR3 DNA reads TGCGCCGCCCGAAGGACAGGGGGCTTTTACAATGAGCAGTTCTTC. It is translated as CAARRTGGFYNEQFF. V gene TRBV5-1 combines with J gene TRBJ2-1; 11 positions agree with TRBD1. V lost 10 bases, J lost 4 bases, and 10 bases stayed unmatched. Looked up from germline, CDR1 is SGHRS and CDR2 is YFSETQ. This CDR3 is built from 15 residues.

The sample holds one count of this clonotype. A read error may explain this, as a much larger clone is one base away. Here the CDR3 DNA reads TGTGCCAGCACCTTTACCTTTCAGGCAGGGGAGCTGTTTTTT. Encoded protein: CASTFTFQAGELFF. This chain links TRBV7-8 with TRBJ2-2; D is unclear. Germline V gene lookup returns CDR1 SGHVS and CDR2 FQNEAQ. V was trimmed by 7 bases and J by 8 bases, leaving 17 bases between them. The CDR3 is made up of 14 amino acids.

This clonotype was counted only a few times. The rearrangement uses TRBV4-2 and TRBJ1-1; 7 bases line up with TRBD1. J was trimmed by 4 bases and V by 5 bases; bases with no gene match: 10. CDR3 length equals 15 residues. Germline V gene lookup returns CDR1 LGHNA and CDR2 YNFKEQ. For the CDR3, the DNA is TGTGCCAGCAGCGGGGGCGACAGGGATGGCACTGAAGCTTTCTTT. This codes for CASSGGDRDGTEAFF.

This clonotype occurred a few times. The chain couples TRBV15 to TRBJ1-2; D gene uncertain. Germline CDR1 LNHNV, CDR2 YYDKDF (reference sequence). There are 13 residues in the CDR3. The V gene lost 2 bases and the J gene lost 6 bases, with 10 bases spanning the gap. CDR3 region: CATSRTTVDGYTF. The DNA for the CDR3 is TGTGCCACCAGCAGAACAACAGTAGATGGCTACACCTTC.

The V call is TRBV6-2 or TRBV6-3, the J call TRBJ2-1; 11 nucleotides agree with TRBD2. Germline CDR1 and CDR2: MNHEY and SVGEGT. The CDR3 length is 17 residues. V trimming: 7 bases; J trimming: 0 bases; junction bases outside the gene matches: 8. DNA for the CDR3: TGTGCCAGCAAGCTAGCGGGGGGCGAGAGCTCCTACAATGAGCAGTTCTTC. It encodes CASKLAGGESSYNEQFF.